This T cell receptor (beta chain) appears in the sequencing data of a study of T cell responses to AZD1222 COVID-19 vaccine. Study outcomes and limitations: Females made up more of the donors, who were largely white British, and clonal diversity may have come out too low.

Only a few counts were recorded for this clone. Antigen specificity is unknown. Profiled with immunoSEQ multiplex PCR; TCRdb holds only in-frame clones, not every one. The sample carries about 76,000 clones, around 80% recorded once. The CDR3 sequence is 14 residues long. Germline V gene data show CDR1 as SGHTA and CDR2 as FQGNSA. J was trimmed by 8 bases and V by 6 bases; bases with no gene match: 8. Material: peripheral blood, obtained 28 days after the second dose of the MenACWY control vaccine. The chain employs TRBV7-2 and TRBJ1-4, with 8 bases that match TRBD1. The clonotype was recovered from an adult who received the MenACWY meningococcal vaccine as a control. CDR3 in DNA: TGTGCCAGCAGTCGACCCGGGACAGGAGAAAAACTGTTTTTT. This encodes CASSRPGTGEKLFF.